This record looks at one T cell receptor beta chain sequence and its context. The sample is drawn from a study of OX40 agonist ivuxolimab in advanced cancers. Study summary: Three patients, one with hepatocellular carcinoma and two with cutaneous melanoma, responded partially.

Measured with immunoSEQ multiplex PCR; TCRdb has only the in-frame clones, and not every one. Of some 50,000 clones in the sample, approximately 84% were seen once. Germline-derived CDR1 and CDR2 are SGHRS and YFSETQ. The CDR3 contains 14 residues. Trimming took 0 bases from V and 4 from J, leaving 10 bases between them. Specimen: CD4+ or CD8+ T cells sorted from blood, collected in a trial of the OX40 agonist ivuxolimab. This receptor was obtained from an adult with an advanced solid tumor such as melanoma, head and neck, liver or kidney cancer. This chain connects TRBV5-1 to TRBJ1-1, with D tentatively TRBD1 (5 bases). CDR3 in DNA: TGCGCCAGCAGCTTGGGCCCGGGGCTCACTGAAGCTTTCTTT. It yields the protein CASSLGPGLTEAFF.